The 24 T cell receptor beta chains below were found in one sample sequenced in a study of siplizumab effects on memory and regulatory T cells (dated by TCRdb to between 2017 and 2020). Libraries came from the immunoSEQ multiplex PCR assay. This is the immuneACCESS table as TCRdb keeps it, with only in-frame sequences that have V and J called. A part of the clones is gone; compared with another copy, unresolved V genes explain less than half, and the rest is unexplained. The sample has about 120,000 clones on record, 93% of them singletons. Clones ranked in the top ten supply over 0.15% of the sample. The sequencing input was non-Treg CD4+ T cells sorted from blood. The sample's cell subset or site label, in plain terms: FACS-sorted unstimulated CD4+ non-regulatory T cells. The origin of the receptors is a human donor in good health.

The chain uses TRBV7-3 and TRBJ2-3, with 7 bases aligning to TRBD2. CDR3 length: 17 amino acids. Germline CDR1 is SGHTA and CDR2 is FQGTGA. Trimming removed 5 bases from V and 1 base from J; junction bases left unmatched: 12. The CDR3 nucleotides read TGTGCCAGCAGCCTAGGGGCGGGGGTGAGGGGCACAGATACGCAGTATTTT. Residues: CASSLGAGVRGTDTQYF.

This clone was seen a single time. The rearrangement uses TRBV10-3 and TRBJ1-2, with TRBD1 as a possible D gene (5 bases). The V end lost 6 bases, the J end lost 3 bases, and 11 bases lay between the germline ends. This CDR3 contains 13 residues. CDR1 ENHRY and CDR2 SYGVKD come from the germline V gene. The CDR3 DNA sequence: TGTGCCATCAGCCCAGGGACCGACTATGGCTACACCTTC. Translating gives CAISPGTDYGYTF.

The gene calls are TRBV28 and TRBJ1-6; 7 nucleotides line up with TRBD1. The CDR3 runs 15 residues. V lost 5 bases, J lost 7 bases, and 8 bases stayed unmatched. Germline V gene lookup returns CDR1 MDHEN and CDR2 SYDVKM. The CDR3 nucleotides read TGTGCCAGCAGTCCGCGGACAGGATTGAATTCACCCCTCCACTTT. It yields the protein CASSPRTGLNSPLHF.

The rearrangement links TRBV11-3 to TRBJ2-1; no clear D. The CDR3 is 15 amino acids. V was trimmed by 5 bases and J by 4 bases, leaving 15 bases between them. Germline V CDR1 and CDR2: SGHNT, YENEEA. The chain's CDR3 is CASSQPYRLYNEQFF. In DNA, the CDR3 is TGTGCCAGCAGCCAACCCTACCGCCTTTACAATGAGCAGTTCTTC.

V usage is TRBV2 and J usage is TRBJ2-1; no clear D. The CDR3 runs to 17 residues. CDR1 and CDR2 (germline): SNHLY, FYNNEI. V was shortened by 2 bases and J by 1 base, with 15 bases between the two germline ends. The CDR3 region has the DNA TGTGCCAGCAGTGAACGAAGGGCCCCATCGTCCTACAATGAGCAGTTCTTC. Translation gives CASSERRAPSSYNEQFF.

The genes are TRBV6-1 and TRBJ2-3, with 15 bases fitting TRBD2. Germline V gives CDR1 MNHNS, CDR2 SASEGT. The V segment lost 0 bases and the J segment 2 bases; nucleotides outside the gene matches: 3. The CDR3 extends over 18 amino acids. Here the CDR3 DNA reads TGTGCCAGCAGTGAAGCTAGGACTAGCGGGGGGGTCACAGATACGCAGTATTTT. This encodes CASSEARTSGGVTDTQYF.

The chain couples TRBV27 to TRBJ2-5, with D tentatively TRBD2 (7 bases). The V and J ends lost 6 bases and 4 bases respectively, with 18 bases between them. The CDR3 runs to 15 residues. Per the germline V gene, CDR1 is MNHEY and CDR2 is SMNVEV (reference sequence). CDR3 DNA sequence: TGTGCCAGCAGGTGGTCGGGGGGCGCGTTAGAGACCCAGTACTTC. Protein: CASRWSGGALETQYF.

The chain has TRBV5-1 and TRBJ2-1; the D is unclear. This CDR3 contains 14 residues. V was clipped by 0 bases and J by 1 base, with 5 bases between them. The germline V gene has CDR1 SGHRS and CDR2 YFSETQ. CDR3 sequence reads: CASSLGQSYNEQFF. The CDR3 DNA reads TGCGCCAGCAGCTTGGGGCAGTCCTACAATGAGCAGTTCTTC.

This rearrangement joins TRBV11-2 to TRBJ2-6; 9 nucleotides align to TRBD1. CDR1 and CDR2 from the germline V gene are SGHAT and FQNNGV. V dropped 4 bases and J dropped 0; count of bases not matched to a gene: 10. The CDR3 totals 19 residues. As DNA, the CDR3 is TGTGCCAGCAGCTCCTATCGCCGGGACAGGGACTCTGGGGCCAACGTCCTGACTTTC. Translated, it gives CASSSYRRDRDSGANVLTF. Full variable domain (remainder filled in from reference TRBV11-2 and TRBJ2-6): EAGVAQSPRYKIIEKRQSVAFWCNPISGHATLYWYQQILGQGPKLLIQFQNNGVVDDSQLPKDRFSAERLKGVDSTLKIQPAKLEDSAVYLCASSSYRRDRDSGANVLTFGAGSRLTVL.

V and J are TRBV7-2 and TRBJ1-2, with D tentatively TRBD1 (5 bases). The CDR3 consists of 15 residues. The ends were cut back, 6 bases at V and 3 bases at J, with 17 bases in the middle. Germline V gene data show CDR1 as SGHTA and CDR2 as FQGNSA. CDR3 sequence: CASSSLGRPDYGYTF. The CDR3 DNA sequence: TGTGCCAGCAGTTCCTTGGGGCGTCCCGACTATGGCTACACCTTC.

V is TRBV9 and J is TRBJ1-3, with 7 positions matching TRBD1. The V and J ends lost 4 bases and 2 bases, in that order; junction bases with no gene match: 6. Germline V gene data show CDR1 as SGDLS and CDR2 as YYNGEE. The CDR3 has 15 residues. As DNA, the CDR3 is TGTGCCAGCAGCCCCCAGGGGGAACCTGGAAACACCATATATTTT. This translates into CASSPQGEPGNTIYF.

The genes are TRBV5-6 and TRBJ1-2; 8 positions agree with TRBD1. The CDR3 covers 14 residues. Germline CDR1 reads SGHDT; CDR2 reads YYEEEE. The ends lost 4 bases at V and 8 bases at J; junction bases unmatched: 10. DNA of the CDR3: TGTGCCAGCAGCATCGCAGGGGGCGCGGGAGGCTACACCTTC. This codes for CASSIAGGAGGYTF.

In its sample, this clone was seen a few times. The V gene is TRBV6-6, the J gene TRBJ1-1, with D possibly TRBD1 on 5 matching bases. CDR1 is MNHNY and CDR2 is SVGAGI in the germline V gene (reference sequence). This CDR3 is built from 13 residues. Deletions cut 7 bases from V and 8 bases from J, with 17 bases between. CDR3 region: CASTPITRAEAFF. In DNA, the CDR3 is TGTGCCAGCACCCCAATAACCAGGGCCGAAGCTTTCTTT.

The chain employs TRBV27 and TRBJ2-7; 10 bases agree with TRBD1. V was pared by 11 bases and J by 4 bases, with 11 bases of the junction left unmatched. Germline loops: CDR1 MNHEY, CDR2 SMNVEV (reference sequence). CDR3 length: 14 amino acids. The CDR3 sequence: CAARTRQGAYEQYF. For the CDR3, the DNA is TGTGCCGCCCGCACACGACAGGGGGCTTACGAGCAGTACTTC.

This chain uses TRBV7-9 with TRBJ1-1; no reliable D call. The CDR3 covers 13 residues. CDR1 and CDR2 (germline): SEHNR, FQNEAQ (reference sequence). V lost 5 bases and J 5 bases, leaving 12 bases between the germline ends. The DNA for the CDR3 is TGTGCCAGCAGCCATGGGGTCGGGACTGAAGCTTTCTTT. It translates to CASSHGVGTEAFF.

The V and J genes are TRBV2 and TRBJ2-2, with D perhaps TRBD2 (5 bases). Germline CDR1 reads SNHLY; CDR2 reads FYNNEI. The CDR3 contains 15 residues. V was shortened by 4 bases and J by 1 base, with 10 bases between the two germline ends. CDR3 in amino acids: CASSAQRLNTGELFF. The CDR3, as DNA: TGTGCCAGCAGTGCACAGCGGTTGAACACCGGGGAGCTGTTTTTT.

The V gene is TRBV5-1, the J gene TRBJ1-5; D unclear. Germline V lookup: CDR1 SGHRS, CDR2 YFSETQ. The CDR3 length is 15 residues. V was pared by 4 bases and J by 4 bases, with 15 bases between. The CDR3 here is CASSRAGAKNQPQHF. CDR3 DNA sequence: TGCGCCAGCAGCCGGGCCGGCGCCAAAAATCAGCCCCAGCATTTT. The entire variable domain, with the rest obtained from reference TRBV5-1 and TRBJ1-5, is as follows: KAGVTQTPRYLIKTRGQQVTLSCSPISGHRSVSWYQQTPGQGLQFLFEYFSETQRNKGNFPGRFSGRQFSNSRSEMNVSTLELGDSALYLCASSRAGAKNQPQHFGDGTRLSIL.

The gene calls are TRBV7-9 and TRBJ1-2; D is undetermined. There are 14 residues in the CDR3. Deletions cut 1 base from V and 4 bases from J, with 10 bases between. Germline V CDR1 and CDR2: SEHNR, FQNEAQ (reference sequence). CDR3 protein: CASSLVTGGYGYTF. Written as DNA, the CDR3 is TGTGCCAGCAGCTTAGTCACTGGCGGCTATGGCTACACCTTC.

The rearrangement links TRBV7-9 to TRBJ1-5, with D uncertain. Germline lookup yields CDR1 SEHNR and CDR2 FQNEAQ (reference sequence). V was clipped by 3 bases and J by 2 bases, with 5 bases between them. This CDR3 contains 13 residues. The CDR3, as DNA: TGTGCCAGCAGCTTCCAGGGCAATCAGCCCCAGCATTTT. This sequence encodes CASSFQGNQPQHF.

The chain joins TRBV10-3 to TRBJ2-7, with D unresolved. This CDR3 has 14 residues. V was pared by 0 bases and J by 4 bases, with 10 bases between. Germline loops: CDR1 ENHRY, CDR2 SYGVKD. DNA for the CDR3: TGTGCCATCAGTGAGTCACCGGACGGGTACGAGCAGTACTTC. Encoded protein: CAISESPDGYEQYF.

The CDR3 nucleotides read TGTGCCAGCAGCCCAGGACTAGCCACGTACGAGCAGTACTTC. Translating it yields CASSPGLATYEQYF. The chain combines TRBV7-2 with TRBJ2-7; 8 nucleotides match TRBD2. Germline V gene sequence: CDR1 SGHTA, CDR2 FQGNSA. V was pared by 5 bases and J by 4 bases, with 7 bases of the junction left unmatched. The CDR3 is 14 amino acids.

This chain connects TRBV28 to TRBJ2-5, with D possibly being TRBD2 (7 bases). The CDR3 is made up of 16 amino acids. Germline V gene data show CDR1 as MDHEN and CDR2 as SYDVKM. V dropped 4 bases and J dropped 4 bases, with 19 bases sitting between them. CDR3 in amino acids: CASSSQGRGALETQYF. In nucleotides, the CDR3 is TGTGCCAGCAGTTCCCAGGGGAGGGGCGCCCTAGAGACCCAGTACTTC. Full variable domain (missing parts from reference TRBV28 and TRBJ2-5): DVKVTQSSRYLVKRTGEKVFLECVQDMDHENMFWYRQDPGLGLRLIYFSYDVKMKEKGDIPEGYSVSREKKERFSLILESASTNQTSMYLCASSSQGRGALETQYFGPGTRLLVL.

The V gene is TRBV7-9, the J gene TRBJ2-4; 10 bases align to TRBD2. Germline V CDR1 and CDR2: SEHNR, FQNEAQ (reference sequence). This CDR3 has 16 amino acids. Trimming removed 0 bases from V and 6 bases from J; junction bases left unmatched: 5. CDR3 loop: CASSLAASGGVNIQYF. CDR3 DNA: TGTGCCAGCAGCTTAGCGGCCAGCGGGGGGGTAAACATTCAGTACTTC.

J is TRBJ1-5 and V is TRBV2, with a weak D call TRBD1 (5 bases). Germline loops: CDR1 SNHLY, CDR2 FYNNEI. Deletions cut 6 bases from V and 3 bases from J, with 15 bases between. The CDR3 runs to 15 residues. CDR3 in DNA: TGTGCCAGCAGAGGTCGGGACTCCGCCAATCAGCCCCAGCATTTT. Amino acid sequence: CASRGRDSANQPQHF. The full variable domain, in which reference TRBV2 and TRBJ1-5 provide the parts outside the CDR3, is EPEVTQTPSHQVTQMGQEVILRCVPISNHLYFYWYRQILGQKVEFLVSFYNNEISEKSEIFDDQFSVERPDGSNFTLKIRSTKLEDSAMYFCASRGRDSANQPQHFGDGTRLSIL.